A single sample is the source of the 15 T cell receptor beta chains below, sequenced in a study of cytomegalovirus exposure and HLA in healthy donors. PCR primers comprised 60 Vbeta and 13 Jbeta primers. Assay used: immunoSEQ multiplex PCR; TCRdb lists only in-frame clones, some missing. This sample has about 160,000 clones, with around four fifths found just once. The sample comprised PBMCs. The receptors here all came from a female donor in good health and CMV-seronegative.

V and J are TRBV6-1 and TRBJ1-6, with TRBD1 matching 8 bases. Trimming removed 1 base from V and 9 bases from J; junction bases left unmatched: 5. This CDR3 region has 15 residues. Germline CDR1 reads MNHNS; CDR2 reads SASEGT. The DNA for the CDR3 is TGTGCCAGCAGTGAAGTAACAGGGGGACGTTCACCCCTCCACTTT. Its protein is CASSEVTGGRSPLHF.

V gene TRBV5-1 combines with J gene TRBJ2-3; TRBD2 might be the D (5 bases). The ends were cut back, 3 bases at V and 2 bases at J, with 10 bases in the middle. The CDR3 is made up of 14 amino acids. CDR1 and CDR2 from the germline V gene are SGHRS and YFSETQ. The CDR3 is CASSSRDYTDTQYF. CDR3 coding DNA: TGCGCCAGCAGCTCGAGGGATTACACAGATACGCAGTATTTT.

This clone was detected only a few times. The V call is TRBV9, the J call TRBJ2-1, with 14 bases aligning to TRBD2. The ends lost 0 bases at V and 4 bases at J; junction bases unmatched: 3. Germline V gene lookup returns CDR1 SGDLS and CDR2 YYNGEE. The CDR3 totals 17 residues. CDR3 amino acids: CASSVGLAGGWYNEQFF. The CDR3 DNA is TGTGCCAGCAGCGTAGGACTAGCGGGAGGGTGGTACAATGAGCAGTTCTTC.

The chain joins TRBV13 to TRBJ2-1, with D uncertain. The length of the CDR3 is 16 residues. The germline V and J ends were trimmed by 2 bases and 0 bases, with 11 bases remaining between them. Germline values: CDR1 PRHDT, CDR2 FYEKMQ (reference sequence). The CDR3 is CASSLKALSSYNEQFF. CDR3 DNA: TGTGCCAGCAGCTTAAAAGCGCTGAGCTCCTACAATGAGCAGTTCTTC.

This clone was counted between two and nine times. The chain carries TRBV6-7 and TRBJ2-5; the D gene is possibly TRBD2 (7 bases). TRBV6-7 is an ORF, with its function uncertain. This CDR3 spans 15 amino acids. Trimming removed 6 bases at V and 4 bases at J, with 18 bases between. This chain's CDR3 is CASSLQGRVPETQYF. The CDR3 DNA is TGTGCCAGCAGCCTCCAGGGGAGGGTGCCAGAGACCCAGTACTTC.

This rearrangement joins TRBV4-1 to TRBJ1-1; perhaps TRBD1 as D (6 bases). The CDR3 totals 17 residues. Germline-derived CDR1 and CDR2 are MGHRA and YSYEKL. With 0 bases removed from V and 5 bases from J, the gap between germline ends came to 19 bases. This CDR3 is CASSQEGGASSRTEAFF. The CDR3 nucleotides read TGCGCCAGCAGCCAAGAGGGGGGGGCGTCGAGTAGGACTGAAGCTTTCTTT.

The rearrangement uses TRBV6-5 and TRBJ2-5, with 11 bases identical to TRBD2. The V segment lost 2 bases and the J segment 4 bases; nucleotides outside the gene matches: 3. The CDR3 spans 15 residues. Germline V lookup: CDR1 MNHEY, CDR2 SVGAGI. Written as DNA, the CDR3 is TGTGCCAGCAGTTACACAACTAGCGGGAGAGAGACCCAGTACTTC. It encodes CASSYTTSGRETQYF.

Written as DNA, the CDR3 is TGTGCCAGCAGCTTGCGAGCGGGGGGCCAAGAGACCCAGTACTTC. This translates into CASSLRAGGQETQYF. This rearrangement joins TRBV11-2 to TRBJ2-5; 9 nucleotides align to TRBD2. The CDR3 is 15 residues long. Germline trimming cut 3 bases from V and 1 base from J; bases unmatched to any gene: 3. CDR1 SGHAT and CDR2 FQNNGV come from the germline V gene.

The rearrangement joins TRBV18 to TRBJ1-6; D unresolved. CDR1 KGHSH and CDR2 LQKENI come from the germline V gene. V lost 1 base and J lost 7, with 8 bases in between. This CDR3 contains 14 residues. CDR3 loop: CASSPLSGNSPLHF. The CDR3 bases are TGTGCCAGCTCACCACTCTCGGGGAATTCACCCCTCCACTTT.

This chain joins TRBV6-4 and TRBJ2-3; tentative D call: TRBD2 (5 bases). Trimming took 4 bases from V and 0 from J, leaving 11 bases between them. Germline values: CDR1 MRHNA, CDR2 SNTAGT. The CDR3 runs to 15 residues. CDR3 coding DNA: TGTGCCAGCAGTGCCCGGGGATCTAGCACAGATACGCAGTATTTT. Protein product: CASSARGSSTDTQYF.

The gene calls are TRBV9 and TRBJ2-7; D not certain. Between the trimmed V and J ends, which lost 4 bases and 5 bases, there was a span of 10 bases. Germline lookup yields CDR1 SGDLS and CDR2 YYNGEE. The CDR3 is 12 residues long. CDR3 nucleotides: TGTGCCAGCAGCCCCTGTCGAGACGAGCAGTACTTC. It encodes CASSPCRDEQYF. Full variable domain (remainder filled in from reference TRBV9 and TRBJ2-7): DSGVTQTPKHLITATGQRVTLRCSPRSGDLSVYWYQQSLDQGLQFLIQYYNGEERAKGNILERFSAQQFPDLHSELNLSSLELGDSALYFCASSPCRDEQYFGPGTRLTVT.

V gene TRBV5-1 combines with J gene TRBJ2-7; possibly TRBD1 for D (6 bases). Trimming removed 2 bases from V and 2 bases from J, with 8 bases in between. Germline V gene lookup returns CDR1 SGHRS and CDR2 YFSETQ. The CDR3 runs to 13 residues. The CDR3 sequence is CASSFTGTYEQYF. The CDR3 nucleotides read TGCGCCAGCAGCTTTACAGGGACCTACGAGCAGTACTTC.

The CDR3 reads CASSFRNRGDTEAFF. CDR3 nucleotide sequence: TGTGCCAGCAGCTTTAGAAACAGGGGGGACACTGAAGCTTTCTTT. V usage is TRBV5-5 and J usage is TRBJ1-1; 8 positions agree with TRBD1. The ends lost 2 bases at V and 3 bases at J; junction bases unmatched: 6. This CDR3 contains 15 residues. In germline, CDR1 is SGHKS, CDR2 YYEKEE (reference sequence).

The table lists this clone with a few counts. The J gene is TRBJ1-1, the V gene TRBV14, with TRBD1 as a possible D gene (5 bases). Germline V gene sequence: CDR1 SGHDN, CDR2 FVKESK. The CDR3 length is 14 residues. V lost 4 bases and J 6 bases, leaving 15 bases between the germline ends. CDR3 bases: TGTGCCAGCAGCCCAGTATCAGGGATCGCTGAAGCTTTCTTT. This sequence encodes CASSPVSGIAEAFF. Supplemented by reference TRBV14 and TRBJ1-1, the full variable domain reads EAGVTQFPSHSVIEKGQTVTLRCDPISGHDNLYWYRRVMGKEIKFLLHFVKESKQDESGMPNNRFLAERTGGTYSTLKVQPAELEDSGVYFCASSPVSGIAEAFFGQGTRLTVV.

The chain joins TRBV10-3 to TRBJ2-1; TRBD2 agrees at 11 bases. The germline V gene has CDR1 ENHRY and CDR2 SYGVKD. V shed 6 bases and J 6 bases; nucleotides not matched to a gene: 4. The CDR3 consists of 14 residues. CDR3 loop: CAISPGTSGNEQFF. The DNA of the CDR3 is TGTGCCATCAGCCCCGGGACTAGCGGCAATGAGCAGTTCTTC.